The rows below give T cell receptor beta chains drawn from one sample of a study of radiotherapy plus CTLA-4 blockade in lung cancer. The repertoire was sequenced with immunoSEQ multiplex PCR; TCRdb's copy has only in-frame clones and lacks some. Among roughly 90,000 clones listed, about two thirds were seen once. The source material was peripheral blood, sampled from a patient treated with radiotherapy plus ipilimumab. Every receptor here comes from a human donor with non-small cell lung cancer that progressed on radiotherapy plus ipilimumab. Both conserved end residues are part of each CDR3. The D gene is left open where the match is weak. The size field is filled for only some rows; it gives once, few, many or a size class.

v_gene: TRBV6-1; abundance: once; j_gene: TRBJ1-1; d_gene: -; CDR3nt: TGTGCCAGCAGTGAAGGGGGGGGTGTTGTAGGCACTGAAGCTTTCTTT; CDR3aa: CASSEGGGVVGTEAFF
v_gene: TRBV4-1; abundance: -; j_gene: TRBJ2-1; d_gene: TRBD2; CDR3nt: TGCGCCAGCAGCCAAGACTCACTAGCGGCCTCCTACAATGAGCAGTTCTTC; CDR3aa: CASSQDSLAASYNEQFF
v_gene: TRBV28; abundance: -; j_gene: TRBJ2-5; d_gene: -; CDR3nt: TGTGCCAGCAGCCTAGATCAATCCCAAGAGACCCAGTACTTC; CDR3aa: CASSLDQSQETQYF
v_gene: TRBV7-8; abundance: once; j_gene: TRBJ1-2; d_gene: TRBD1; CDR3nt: TGTGCCAGCAGCTTGGGCGTCGGACAGGGACATTATGGCTACACCTTC; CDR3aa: CASSLGVGQGHYGYTF
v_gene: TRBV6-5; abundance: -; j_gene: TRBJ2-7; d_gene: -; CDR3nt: TGTGCCAGCAGTTACTCCGGGGGAAGGGCCTACGAGCAGTACTTC; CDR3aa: CASSYSGGRAYEQYF
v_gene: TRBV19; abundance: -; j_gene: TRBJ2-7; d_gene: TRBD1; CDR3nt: TGTGCCAGTAGCCCCGGGGTGGACAGGTTCTCCTACGAGCAGTACTTC; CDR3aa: CASSPGVDRFSYEQYF
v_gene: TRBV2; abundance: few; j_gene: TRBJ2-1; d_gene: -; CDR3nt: TGTGCCAGCAATGACCTAGGTGGGACCGGGTACAATGAGCAGTTCTTC; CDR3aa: CASNDLGGTGYNEQFF
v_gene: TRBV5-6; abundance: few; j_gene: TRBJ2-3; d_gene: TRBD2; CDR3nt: TGTGCCAGCAGCTCCCGGGGGGTGGATACAGGAGGCGATACGCAGTATTTT; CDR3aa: CASSSRGVDTGGDTQYF
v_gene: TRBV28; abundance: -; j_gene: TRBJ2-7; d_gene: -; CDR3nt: TGTGCCAGCGGTAGCATCAGAAACTTGTACTTC; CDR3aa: CASGSIRNLYF
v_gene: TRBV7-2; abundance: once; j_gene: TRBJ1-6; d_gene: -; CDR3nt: TGTGCCAGCAATGACTATAATTCACCCCTCCACTTT; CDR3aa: CASNDYNSPLHF
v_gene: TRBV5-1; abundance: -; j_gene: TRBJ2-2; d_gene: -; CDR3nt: TGCGCCAGCAGCCACGGGAGCCTTCCCTTTGGAGGGACCGGGGAGCTGTTTTTT; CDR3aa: CASSHGSLPFGGTGELFF
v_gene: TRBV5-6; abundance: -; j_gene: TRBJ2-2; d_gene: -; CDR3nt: TGTGCCAGCAGCTTGGGTACCCGCTGGGAGCTGTTTTTT; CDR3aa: CASSLGTRWELFF
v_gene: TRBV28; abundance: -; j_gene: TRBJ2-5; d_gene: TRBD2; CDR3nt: TGTGCCAGCAGCCCTTCGCTAGCGGGGGAAGAGACCCAGTACTTC; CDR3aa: CASSPSLAGEETQYF
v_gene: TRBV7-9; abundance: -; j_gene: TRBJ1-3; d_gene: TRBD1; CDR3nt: TGTGCCAGCAGCCCCCGGACAGGGGGTAGTTTGGGGAGTGGAAACACCATATATTTT; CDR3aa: CASSPRTGGSLGSGNTIYF
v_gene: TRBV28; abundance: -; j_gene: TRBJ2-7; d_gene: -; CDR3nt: TGTGCCAGCCGCAGGTCGGGGGCCAAGCAGTACTTC; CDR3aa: CASRRSGAKQYF
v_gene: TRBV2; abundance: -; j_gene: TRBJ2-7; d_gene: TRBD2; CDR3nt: TGTGCCAGCAGTCCCTGGACTAGCGGGGCCTCCTACGAGCAGTACTTC; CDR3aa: CASSPWTSGASYEQYF
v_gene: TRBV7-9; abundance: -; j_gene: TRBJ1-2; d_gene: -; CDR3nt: TGTGCCAGCAGCCCTACAGGGTATTCCTATGGCTACACCTTC; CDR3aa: CASSPTGYSYGYTF
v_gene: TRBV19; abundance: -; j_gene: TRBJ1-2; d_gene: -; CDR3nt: TGTGCCAGTAGTATGGATACATTCGGGGGGCTCTATGGCTACACCTTC; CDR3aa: CASSMDTFGGLYGYTF
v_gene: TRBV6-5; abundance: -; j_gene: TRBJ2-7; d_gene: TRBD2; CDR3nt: TGTGCCAGCAGCCTGGGCGGGGGGCTCGACGAGCAGTACTTC; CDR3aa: CASSLGGGLDEQYF
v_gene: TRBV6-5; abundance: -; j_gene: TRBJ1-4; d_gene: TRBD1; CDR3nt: TGTGCCAGCAGTTACGGACAGGGAGCAACTAATGAAAAACTGTTTTTT; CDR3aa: CASSYGQGATNEKLFF
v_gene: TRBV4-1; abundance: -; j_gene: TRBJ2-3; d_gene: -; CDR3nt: TGCGCCAGCAGCCAGTCCGACTCCTCTAGCACAGATACGCAGTATTTT; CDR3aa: CASSQSDSSSTDTQYF
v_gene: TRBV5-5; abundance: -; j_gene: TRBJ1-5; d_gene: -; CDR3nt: TGTGCCAGCAGCCCCCAACAGATCAATCAGCCCCAGCATTTT; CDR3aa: CASSPQQINQPQHF
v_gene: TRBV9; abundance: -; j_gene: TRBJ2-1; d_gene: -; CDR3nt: TGTGCCAGCAGCTCGGGCCATTCCTACAATGAGCAGTTCTTC; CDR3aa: CASSSGHSYNEQFF
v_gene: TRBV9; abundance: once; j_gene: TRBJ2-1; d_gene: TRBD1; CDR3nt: TGTGCCAGCAGCCAACAGGGGGCTAGGGGGAATGAGCAGTTCTTC; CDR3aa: CASSQQGARGNEQFF
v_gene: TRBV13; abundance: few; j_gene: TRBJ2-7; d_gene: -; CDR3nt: TGTGCCAGCAGCTTAGGAGGGATTTCAGGACAGTCCTACGAGCAGTACTTC; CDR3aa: CASSLGGISGQSYEQYF
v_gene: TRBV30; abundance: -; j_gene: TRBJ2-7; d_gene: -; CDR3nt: TGTGCCTGGAGTGTCGATGCCGGGGGCTACGAGCAGTACTTC; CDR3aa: CAWSVDAGGYEQYF
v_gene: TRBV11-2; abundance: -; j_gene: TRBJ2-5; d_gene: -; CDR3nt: TGTGCCAGCAGCCCCCCTCCCTTGTGGGGGCAAGAGACCCAGTACTTC; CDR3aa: CASSPPPLWGQETQYF
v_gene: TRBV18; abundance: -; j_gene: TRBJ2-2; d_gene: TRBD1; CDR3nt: TGTGCCAGCTCACCGGGACAGGGGAACACCGGGGAGCTGTTTTTT; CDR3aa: CASSPGQGNTGELFF
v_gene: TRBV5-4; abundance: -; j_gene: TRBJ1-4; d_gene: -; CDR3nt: TGTGCCAGCAGCTTAAGGACAGCCTCAATTGCAACTAATGAAAAACTGTTTTTT; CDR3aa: CASSLRTASIATNEKLFF
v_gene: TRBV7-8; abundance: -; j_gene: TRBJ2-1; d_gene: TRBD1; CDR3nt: TGTGCCAGCAGCAACCCCCCGACAGGGAACAATGAGCAGTTCTTC; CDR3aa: CASSNPPTGNNEQFF
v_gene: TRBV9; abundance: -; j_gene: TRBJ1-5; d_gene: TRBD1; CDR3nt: TGTGCCAGCAGCGAGACAGGGTATCAGCCCCAGCATTTT; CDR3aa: CASSETGYQPQHF
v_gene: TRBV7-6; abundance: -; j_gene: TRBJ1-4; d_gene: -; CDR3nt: TGTGCCAGCAGCCCTGACATAGGAAATGAAAAACTGTTTTTT; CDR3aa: CASSPDIGNEKLFF
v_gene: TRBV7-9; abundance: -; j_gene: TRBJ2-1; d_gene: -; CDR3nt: TGTGCCAGCAGCTTACGGCAGGGGGGGATCAATGAGCAGTTCTTC; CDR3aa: CASSLRQGGINEQFF
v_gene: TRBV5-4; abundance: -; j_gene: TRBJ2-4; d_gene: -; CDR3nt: TGTGCCGCCAAGGACTCGGCGGACAAAAACATTCAGTACTTC; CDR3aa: CAAKDSADKNIQYF
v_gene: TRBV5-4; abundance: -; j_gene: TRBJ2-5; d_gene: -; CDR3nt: TGTGCCAGCAGCTTGGCCCGTGGGGAGCAAGAGACCCAGTACTTC; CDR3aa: CASSLARGEQETQYF
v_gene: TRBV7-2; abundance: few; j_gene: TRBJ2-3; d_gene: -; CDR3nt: TGTGCCAGCAGCTGGCCGGGAAGCACAGATACGCAGTATTTT; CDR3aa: CASSWPGSTDTQYF
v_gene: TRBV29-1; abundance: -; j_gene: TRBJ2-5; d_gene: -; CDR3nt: TGCAGCGTTGAAGCGCTTCAAGAGACCCAGTACTTC; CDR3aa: CSVEALQETQYF
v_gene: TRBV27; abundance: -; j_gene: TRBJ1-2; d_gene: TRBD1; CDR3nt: TGTGCCAGCAGTTTATCCGGACAGGGTTGGTACACCTTC; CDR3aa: CASSLSGQGWYTF
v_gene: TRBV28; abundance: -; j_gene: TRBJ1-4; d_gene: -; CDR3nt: TGTGCCAGCAAGGAATGGGGGGACGCAACTAATGAAAAACTGTTTTTT; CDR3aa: CASKEWGDATNEKLFF
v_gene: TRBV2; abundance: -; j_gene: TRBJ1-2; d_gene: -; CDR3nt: TGTGCCAGCAGTGAAGGCCCCAGGACCGGCAATGGCTACACCTTC; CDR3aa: CASSEGPRTGNGYTF
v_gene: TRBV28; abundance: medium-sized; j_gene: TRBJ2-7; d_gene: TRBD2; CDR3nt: TGTGCCAGCGGCCTACTAGCGGGATCCGGCGCGGCGGGCGAGCAGTACTTC; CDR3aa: CASGLLAGSGAAGEQYF
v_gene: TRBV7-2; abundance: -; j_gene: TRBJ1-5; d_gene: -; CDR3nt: TGTGCCAGCAGCCTTACGGCCGTCAGGGTCCAGCCCCAGCATTTT; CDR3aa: CASSLTAVRVQPQHF
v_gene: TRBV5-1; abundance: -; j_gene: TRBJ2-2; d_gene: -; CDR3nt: TGCGCCAGCAGAAACACGGGGAGTACCGGGGAGCTGTTTTTT; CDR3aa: CASRNTGSTGELFF
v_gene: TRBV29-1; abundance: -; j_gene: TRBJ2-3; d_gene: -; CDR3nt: TGCAGCGTTGAAGACCAACAGGGCTCCCCAGATACGCAGTATTTT; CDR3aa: CSVEDQQGSPDTQYF
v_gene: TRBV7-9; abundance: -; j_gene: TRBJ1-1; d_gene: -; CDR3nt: TGTGCCAGCAGCCGTACAGGGGAAGCTTTCTTT; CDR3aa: CASSRTGEAFF
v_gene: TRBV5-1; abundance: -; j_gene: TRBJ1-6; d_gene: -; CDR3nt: TGCGCCAGCAGCTTGGCCACGGGGCAGTTTGGGGTTTCACCCCTCCACTTT; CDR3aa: CASSLATGQFGVSPLHF